This TCR beta chain was captured by sequencing in a study of untreated major depressive disorder. Study findings and constraints: CD4+ T cells from depressed patients used TRBV05-01 (Vbeta 5.1) more often than controls.

TCRdb keeps only in-frame clones here, not all; method: immunoSEQ multiplex PCR. In the table there are around 13,000 clones, 80% to 95% of which are singletons. With 9 bases clipped from V and 0 bases from J, the junction kept 4 bases outside the gene matches. Germline-derived CDR1 and CDR2 are MNHNS and SASEGT. The CDR3 has 14 amino acids. As to this clone: Its antigen remains unknown.

The clonotype originates from a woman in her twenties or thirties with major depressive disorder. The V gene is TRBV6-1, the J gene TRBJ1-4; 7 nucleotides agree with TRBD1. Sample: CD4+ T cells from PBMCs. CDR3 sequence: CASYTGATNEKLFF. DNA of the CDR3: TGTGCCAGTTACACAGGGGCAACTAATGAAAAACTGTTTTTT.